This is a list of T cell receptor beta chains from one sample in a study of PD-L1 blockade in urothelial cancer. TCRdb's copy holds only in-frame clones and misses some; the assay was immunoSEQ multiplex PCR. The top ten hold roughly 5.2% of the sample, which has roughly 74,000 clones, about 85% seen once. Sample: PBMCs, taken around atezolizumab (anti-PD-L1) treatment. Receptor source: a woman between 65 and 79 years old with urothelial cancer. Each CDR3 is given with its conserved first and last residue. The order of the fields is clone size, J gene, V gene, D gene, CDR3 DNA, CDR3 protein. D genes are given only for firm matches. Size is omitted from some rows. Given values are once, few, many or a class for expanded clones.

>once|TRBJ2-1|TRBV5-1|TRBD2
TGCGCCAGCAGCTTTTTAGGCCTAGCGGGAGCACTGGCTATATACAATGAGCAGTTCTTC
CASSFLGLAGALAIYNEQFF
>.|TRBJ2-7|TRBV5-1|.
TGCGCCAGCAGCTTGCGACCAACAGGGGAGGCAGCCTACGAGCAGTACTTC
CASSLRPTGEAAYEQYF
>.|TRBJ1-2|TRBV2|TRBD1
TGTGCCAGCAGTGAGGACAGGGTTGGTCGCTACACCTTC
CASSEDRVGRYTF
>.|TRBJ1-4|TRBV30|.
TGTGCCTGGGGTCCTGGACAGCATAATGAAAAACTGTTTTTT
CAWGPGQHNEKLFF
>.|TRBJ2-1|TRBV5-5|.
TGTGCCAGCAGCTTGGAAAGCCTACAGGGTACTACAGGTGAGCAGTTCTTC
CASSLESLQGTTGEQFF
>.|TRBJ1-2|TRBV2|TRBD1
TGTGCCAGCAGCTTGGACAGGGGCGATGGCTACACCTTC
CASSLDRGDGYTF
>.|TRBJ2-1|TRBV27|TRBD2
TGTGCCAGCAATACTAGCGGGAGGGCGGACAATGAGCAGTTCTTC
CASNTSGRADNEQFF
>few|TRBJ2-5|TRBV7-9|TRBD1
TGTGCCAGCAGCCCCACAGGGGGCAGAGAGACCCAGTACTTC
CASSPTGGRETQYF
>.|TRBJ2-7|TRBV7-6|TRBD2
TGTGCCAGCAGCCCAGGGAGGGGATACGAGCAGTACTTC
CASSPGRGYEQYF
>.|TRBJ2-7|TRBV15|.
TGTGCCACCAGCAGAGATTTAGATGGCTACGAGCAGTACTTC
CATSRDLDGYEQYF
>.|TRBJ2-1|TRBV9|.
TGTGCCAGCAGCACCACCCTAGGCTACGGCGGCAATGAGCAGTTCTTC
CASSTTLGYGGNEQFF
>.|TRBJ2-1|TRBV27|.
TGTGCCAGCAGTTCAACGGGGAGCGGCTCCTACAATGAGCAGTTCTTC
CASSSTGSGSYNEQFF
>few|TRBJ2-7|TRBV15|TRBD2
TGTGCCACCAGCAGAGGGGTTGGGACTACTAACGAGCAGTACTTC
CATSRGVGTTNEQYF
>.|TRBJ1-2|TRBV4-1|.
TGCGCCAGCAGCCAAGCACAGACCAACTATGGCTACACCTTC
CASSQAQTNYGYTF
>once|TRBJ2-3|TRBV5-1|TRBD2
TGCGCCAGCAGCGCCCACGCAGCGGGGCCCACAGATACGCAGTATTTT
CASSAHAAGPTDTQYF
>.|TRBJ1-1|TRBV7-9|.
TGTGCCAGCAGCTTATTCTTACAGGGAGTACCTGAAGCTTTCTTT
CASSLFLQGVPEAFF
>.|TRBJ1-2|TRBV7-9|.
TGTGCCAGCAGTTTAGGAGGTGTCAACTATGGCTACACCTTC
CASSLGGVNYGYTF
>.|TRBJ2-5|TRBV29-1|.
TGCAGCGTCCAGAAGACAGCCCAAGAGACCCAGTACTTC
CSVQKTAQETQYF
>.|TRBJ1-5|TRBV6-1|TRBD1
TGTGCCAGCAGTGCGGACAGGGGAGGACAGCCCCAGCATTTT
CASSADRGGQPQHF
>.|TRBJ2-7|TRBV6-1|TRBD2
TGTGCCAGCAGTGTTTCCGCGGGAGGGCCCCACGAGCAGTACTTC
CASSVSAGGPHEQYF
>.|TRBJ2-4|TRBV9|.
TGTGCCAGCAGCGGACCCGCGGGGCATAAAAACATTCAGTACTTC
CASSGPAGHKNIQYF
>.|TRBJ1-3|TRBV4-1|TRBD1
TGCGCCAGCAGCCAAGAGGACAGGGGCTACTCTGGAAACACCATATATTTT
CASSQEDRGYSGNTIYF
>.|TRBJ1-6|TRBV7-9|TRBD1
TGTGCCAGCAGCTTCGCACAGGGGGCTACACCCCTCCACTTT
CASSFAQGATPLHF
>once|TRBJ2-3|TRBV7-3|TRBD2
TGTGCCAGCAGCTTAATGACGGGAGGGACAGATACGCAGTATTTT
CASSLMTGGTDTQYF
>.|TRBJ2-3|TRBV29-1|TRBD2
TGCAGCGTTGAAGTCAGGTCCCTAGCGGGGGGGGGAATCCATACTAGCACAGATACGCAGTATTTT
CSVEVRSLAGGGIHTSTDTQYF
>.|TRBJ2-7|TRBV9|TRBD2
TGTGCCAGCAGCGTAGGACTAGCGGGAGGCCACGAGCAGTACTTC
CASSVGLAGGHEQYF
>.|TRBJ2-1|TRBV7-8|TRBD2
TGTGCCAGCAGCTTAGTCTTGGCTAGCGGATACAATGAGCAGTTCTTC
CASSLVLASGYNEQFF
>.|TRBJ2-2|TRBV11-2|.
TGTGCCAGCAGCCCTTCCCCCGGGGTGACCGGGGAGCTGTTTTTT
CASSPSPGVTGELFF
>.|TRBJ2-2|TRBV5-1|TRBD2
TGCGCCAGCAGCATAGGACTAGCGGGAGGGGACACCGGGGAGCTGTTTTTT
CASSIGLAGGDTGELFF
>.|TRBJ2-7|TRBV6-5|TRBD1
TGTGCCAGCAGTTACGCGGCAGGGGGCTACGAGCAGTACTTC
CASSYAAGGYEQYF
>.|TRBJ1-1|TRBV14|TRBD1
TGTGCCAGCAGCCAAGATTGGACAGGGGGTTCAGCTTTCTTT
CASSQDWTGGSAFF
>.|TRBJ1-5|TRBV19|.
TGTGCCAGTAGTATAGCCGGAGAAGGTAGCAATCAGCCCCAGCATTTT
CASSIAGEGSNQPQHF
>.|TRBJ1-1|TRBV5-1|.
TGCGCCAGCAGCTCGTTAGGGGTAGCAACTGAAGCTTTCTTT
CASSSLGVATEAFF
>.|TRBJ2-6|TRBV10-2|TRBD1
TGCGCCAGCAGTGTCGACAGGGGGAAGGGCTCTGGGGCCAACGTCCTGACTTTC
CASSVDRGKGSGANVLTF
>.|TRBJ1-4|TRBV27|.
TGTGCCAGCAGTTTAACCGGGAAGTCCCCTAATGAAAAACTGTTTTTT
CASSLTGKSPNEKLFF
>.|TRBJ2-7|TRBV18|TRBD1
TGTGCCAGCTCGACAGGGCCCAACGAGCAGTACTTC
CASSTGPNEQYF
>.|TRBJ2-5|TRBV19|.
TGTGCCAGTAGTGGGGCGCAAGAGACCCAGTACTTC
CASSGAQETQYF
>.|TRBJ2-1|TRBV25-1|.
TGTGCCAGCAATTCGAGGGGAGGTCAAGGGCAGTTCTTC
CASNSRGGQGQFF
>.|TRBJ2-7|TRBV28|.
TGTGCCAGCAGCGAAATAGCGGACGCCTACGAGCAGTACTTC
CASSEIADAYEQYF
>.|TRBJ2-5|TRBV4-1|TRBD2
TGCGCCAGCAGCCAAGATCGGCTAGCGGGAGGGCCCCACCAAGAGACCCAGTACTTC
CASSQDRLAGGPHQETQYF
>.|TRBJ2-1|TRBV14|TRBD2
TGTGCCAGCAGCCGATTGAGAGCCGGGACTAGCGGGCCCACTCTCTACAATGAGCAGTTCTTC
CASSRLRAGTSGPTLYNEQFF
>.|TRBJ2-7|TRBV4-3|.
TGCGCCAGCAGCCAAGATCTTCGGGGTCGAGGCGAGCAGTACTTC
CASSQDLRGRGEQYF
>.|TRBJ1-1|TRBV6-6|.
TGTGCCAGCAGTTACTCTACGGGAACGGTTGAAGCTTTCTTT
CASSYSTGTVEAFF
>.|TRBJ2-1|TRBV5-1|TRBD2
TGCGCCAGCAGCTTCCTAGCGGGGGGGCTGGATAATGAGCAGTTCTTC
CASSFLAGGLDNEQFF
>.|TRBJ2-7|TRBV20-1|.
TGCAGTGGGACAGATACCTACGAGCAGTACTTC
CSGTDTYEQYF